This TCR beta chain is drawn from a study of response to subunit inactivated influenza vaccine. Worth noting for this clonotype: Its antigen is as yet unknown. A read error may account for a junction end that differs from germline.

Per germline, CDR1 SEHNR and CDR2 FQNEAQ (reference sequence). The CDR3 has 16 amino acids. TCRdb re-called the RT-PCR reads through MiXCR, storing one row per CDR3 protein. The table has under 850,000 distinct CDR3 sequences, around 20% seen once. Study outcomes and limitations: That few new T cells are recruited by each seasonal influenza vaccination was the authors' suggestion.

The receptor was derived from a man aged 50-59 years who received an inactivated influenza vaccine. The V and J genes are TRBV7-9 and TRBJ2-4; D unresolved. The specimen was PBMCs from blood, collected approximately 5 days after vaccination. The CDR3 protein is CASSLSPADAKNIHYF. CDR3 in DNA: TGTGCCAGCAGCTTAAGCCCGGCGGATGCCAAAAACATTCACTACTTC.